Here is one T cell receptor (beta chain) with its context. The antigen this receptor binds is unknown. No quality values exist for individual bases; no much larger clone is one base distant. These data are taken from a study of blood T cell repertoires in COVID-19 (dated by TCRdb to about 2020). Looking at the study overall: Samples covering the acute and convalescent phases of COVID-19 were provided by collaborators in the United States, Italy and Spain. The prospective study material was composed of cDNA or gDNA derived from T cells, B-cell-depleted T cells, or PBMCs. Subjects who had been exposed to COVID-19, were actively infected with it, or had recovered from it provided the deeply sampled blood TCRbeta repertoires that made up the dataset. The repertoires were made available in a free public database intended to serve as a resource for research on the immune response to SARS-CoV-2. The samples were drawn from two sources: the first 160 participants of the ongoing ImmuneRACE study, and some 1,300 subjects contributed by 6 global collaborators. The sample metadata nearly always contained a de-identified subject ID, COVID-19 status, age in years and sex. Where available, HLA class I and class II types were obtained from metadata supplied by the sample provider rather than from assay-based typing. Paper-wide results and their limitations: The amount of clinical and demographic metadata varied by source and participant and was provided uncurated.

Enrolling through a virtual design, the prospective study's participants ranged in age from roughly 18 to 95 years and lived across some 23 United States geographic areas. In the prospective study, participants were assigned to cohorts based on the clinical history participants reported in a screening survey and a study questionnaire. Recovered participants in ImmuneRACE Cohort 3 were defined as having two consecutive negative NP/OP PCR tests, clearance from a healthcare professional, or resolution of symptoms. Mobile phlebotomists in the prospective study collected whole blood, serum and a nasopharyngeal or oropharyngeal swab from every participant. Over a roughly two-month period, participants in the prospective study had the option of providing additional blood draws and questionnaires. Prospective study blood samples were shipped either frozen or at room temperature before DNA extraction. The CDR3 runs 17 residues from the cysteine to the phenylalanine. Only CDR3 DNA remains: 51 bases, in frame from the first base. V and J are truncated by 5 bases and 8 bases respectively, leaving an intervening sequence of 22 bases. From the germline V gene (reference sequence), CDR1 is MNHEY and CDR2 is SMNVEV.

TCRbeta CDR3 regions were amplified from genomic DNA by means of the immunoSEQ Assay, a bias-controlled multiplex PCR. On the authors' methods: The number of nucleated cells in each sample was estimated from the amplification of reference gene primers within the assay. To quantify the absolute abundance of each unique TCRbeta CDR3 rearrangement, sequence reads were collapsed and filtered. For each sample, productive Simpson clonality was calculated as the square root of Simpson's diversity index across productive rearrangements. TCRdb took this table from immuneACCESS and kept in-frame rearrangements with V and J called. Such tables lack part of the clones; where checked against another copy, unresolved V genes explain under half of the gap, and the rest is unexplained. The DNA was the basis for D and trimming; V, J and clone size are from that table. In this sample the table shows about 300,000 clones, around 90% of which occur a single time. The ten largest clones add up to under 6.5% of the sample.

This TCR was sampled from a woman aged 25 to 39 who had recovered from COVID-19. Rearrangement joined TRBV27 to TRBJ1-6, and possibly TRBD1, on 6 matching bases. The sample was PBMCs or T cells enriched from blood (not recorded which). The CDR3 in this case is CASSPLTVGGGYSPLHF. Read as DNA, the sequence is TGTGCCAGCAGTCCCTTAACGGTCGGGGGGGGCTATTCACCCCTCCACTTT.